This TCR beta chain originates from a study of blood T cell repertoires in COVID-19. V was trimmed by 5 bases and J by 5 bases, leaving 19 bases between them. From germline, CDR1 is SGHTA and CDR2 FQGNSA. This CDR3 is built from 16 residues. The data were produced by immunoSEQ multiplex PCR, yet TCRdb's version contains in-frame clones alone and is incomplete. The repertoire has 60,000 or so clones, around 85% of them found once; the top ten carry 15% to 20%. The receptor was isolated from a human donor in a cohort sampled during active COVID-19. This chain joins TRBV7-2 and TRBJ2-1, with D maybe TRBD2 (6 bases). Sequences were obtained from peripheral blood. This chain's CDR3 is CASSPKLAKVHNEQFF. The CDR3 DNA reads TGTGCCAGCAGCCCAAAACTAGCTAAAGTCCACAATGAGCAGTTCTTC.